The 23 T cell receptor beta chains given below trace back to one sample, sequenced in a study of OX40 agonist ivuxolimab in advanced cancers. The repertoire was sequenced with immunoSEQ multiplex PCR; TCRdb's copy has only in-frame clones and lacks some. The sample has around 58,000 clones, around 93% seen once. The sample in question was CD4+ or CD8+ T cells sorted from blood, obtained in a trial of the OX40 agonist ivuxolimab. Source of these receptors: an adult with an advanced solid tumor such as melanoma, head and neck, liver or kidney cancer.

The V and J genes are TRBV28 and TRBJ1-1; D is perhaps TRBD1 (5 bases). This CDR3 has 15 residues. V shed 3 bases and J shed 4 bases, with 15 bases lying between them. Germline loops: CDR1 MDHEN, CDR2 SYDVKM. CDR3 protein: CASSFRTGGITEAFF. Written as DNA, the CDR3 is TGTGCCAGCAGTTTCCGAACAGGTGGGATCACTGAAGCTTTCTTT.

The chain is built from TRBV28 and TRBJ1-1; a weak D match, TRBD1 (6 bases). Deletions cut 6 bases from V and 3 bases from J, with 11 bases between. Germline V CDR1 and CDR2: MDHEN, SYDVKM. This CDR3 is 13 amino acids long. Here the CDR3 reads CASSLGGDTEAFF. Here the CDR3 DNA reads TGTGCCAGCAGCCTAGGGGGGGACACTGAAGCTTTCTTT.

V and J are TRBV5-1 and TRBJ2-7, with a possible D match to TRBD2 (6 bases). Trimming stripped 4 bases from V and 1 base from J, with 15 bases between. The germline CDR1 and CDR2 sequences are SGHRS and YFSETQ. CDR3 length: 15 residues. The CDR3 sequence: CASSPHTRGSYEQYF. In nucleotides, the CDR3 is TGCGCCAGCAGCCCACACACCCGGGGGTCCTACGAGCAGTACTTC. The full variable domain, rest sourced from reference TRBV5-1 and TRBJ2-7, is KAGVTQTPRYLIKTRGQQVTLSCSPISGHRSVSWYQQTPGQGLQFLFEYFSETQRNKGNFPGRFSGRQFSNSRSEMNVSTLELGDSALYLCASSPHTRGSYEQYFGPGTRLTVT.

The rearrangement uses TRBV9 and TRBJ2-3; D call uncertain. V lost 4 bases and J lost 1, with 10 bases in between. The CDR3 runs 14 residues. Germline V lookup: CDR1 SGDLS, CDR2 YYNGEE. CDR3 protein: CASSSSAGTDTQYF. As DNA, the CDR3 is TGTGCCAGCAGCTCCAGCGCGGGCACAGATACGCAGTATTTT. Complete variable domain (other parts from reference TRBV9 and TRBJ2-3): DSGVTQTPKHLITATGQRVTLRCSPRSGDLSVYWYQQSLDQGLQFLIQYYNGEERAKGNILERFSAQQFPDLHSELNLSSLELGDSALYFCASSSSAGTDTQYFGPGTRLTVL.

The rearrangement joins TRBV19 to TRBJ2-7; tentative D call: TRBD2 (6 bases). CDR1 and CDR2 (germline): LNHDA, SQIVND (reference sequence). The CDR3 consists of 13 residues. V gave up 6 bases and J gave up 0 bases, with 9 bases separating them. The CDR3 here is CASSGRLSYEQYF. In nucleotides, the CDR3 is TGTGCCAGTAGCGGGAGACTCTCCTACGAGCAGTACTTC.

The chain has TRBV30 and TRBJ1-2; the D is unclear. Looked up from germline, CDR1 is GTSNPN and CDR2 is SVGIG (reference sequence). V was trimmed by 0 bases and J by 4 bases, leaving 3 bases between them. The CDR3 runs 11 residues. The chain's CDR3 is CAWSVSYGYTF. The CDR3 DNA is TGTGCCTGGAGTGTCTCCTATGGCTACACCTTC.

The J gene is TRBJ2-1, the V gene TRBV27; the D gene is possibly TRBD2 (5 bases). Germline V lookup: CDR1 MNHEY, CDR2 SMNVEV (reference sequence). The CDR3 covers 12 residues. Trimming pared 8 bases from V and 3 bases from J, leaving 8 bases between. CDR3 protein: CASRAGYNEQFF. CDR3 in DNA: TGTGCCAGCCGGGCGGGCTACAATGAGCAGTTCTTC.

The chain has TRBV27 and TRBJ1-2; D gene uncertain. Germline V gene sequence: CDR1 MNHEY, CDR2 SMNVEV (reference sequence). The CDR3 consists of 14 residues. The ends were cut back, 3 bases at V and 4 bases at J, with 12 bases in the middle. CDR3 amino acids: CASSFSTASYGYTF. The CDR3 nucleotides read TGTGCCAGCAGTTTTTCGACGGCCTCCTATGGCTACACCTTC.

This clone appeared a single time. The CDR3 sequence: CASSLGITGQGFSYEQYF. The DNA of the CDR3 is TGTGCCAGCAGCTTAGGAATCACCGGACAGGGATTTTCCTACGAGCAGTACTTC. The gene calls are TRBV7-2 and TRBJ2-7; TRBD1 matches at 8 bases. The CDR3 totals 18 residues. CDR1 and CDR2 (germline): SGHTA, FQGNSA. V shed 1 base and J 1 base; nucleotides not matched to a gene: 12. Complete variable domain (other parts from reference TRBV7-2 and TRBJ2-7): GAGVSQSPSNKVTEKGKDVELRCDPISGHTALYWYRQSLGQGLEFLIYFQGNSAPDKSGLPSDRFSAERTGGSVSTLTIQRTQQEDSAVYLCASSLGITGQGFSYEQYFGPGTRLTVT.

The chain is built from TRBV27 and TRBJ1-1; 7 bases map to TRBD1. Germline CDR1 and CDR2: MNHEY and SMNVEV (reference sequence). There are 14 residues in the CDR3. J gave up 6 bases and V 6 bases, and 10 bases lay outside the gene matches. The CDR3 sequence: CASSSAGGYAEAFF. CDR3 sequence (DNA): TGTGCCAGCAGCTCGGCAGGGGGTTACGCTGAAGCTTTCTTT.

CDR3 nucleotides: TGTGCCAGCAGCCCCCGACAGGGCCCTAACGAGCAGTACTTC. Its protein product is CASSPRQGPNEQYF. This sequence joins TRBV9 and TRBJ2-7, with 7 bases lining up with TRBD1. Germline CDR1 reads SGDLS; CDR2 reads YYNGEE. V lost 4 bases, J lost 5 bases, and 9 bases stayed unmatched. The CDR3 contains 14 residues.

The chain joins TRBV9 to TRBJ2-5, with D perhaps given as TRBD1 or TRBD2 (5 bases each). Deletions cut 7 bases from V and 2 bases from J, with 18 bases between. There are 15 residues in the CDR3. The germline gives CDR1 SGDLS, CDR2 YYNGEE. In nucleotides, the CDR3 is TGTGCCAGCCAGGGAAGCGGCCTTCAACAAGAGACCCAGTACTTC. This translates into CASQGSGLQQETQYF.

The chain carries TRBV9 and TRBJ1-5; D remains ambiguous. The CDR3 has 14 amino acids. With 4 bases removed from V and 0 bases from J, the gap between germline ends came to 8 bases. Germline loops: CDR1 SGDLS, CDR2 YYNGEE. CDR3 sequence: CASSQDGSNQPQHF. CDR3 in DNA: TGTGCCAGCAGCCAGGACGGTAGCAATCAGCCCCAGCATTTT. The variable domain in full, with the rest retrieved from reference TRBV9 and TRBJ1-5, is DSGVTQTPKHLITATGQRVTLRCSPRSGDLSVYWYQQSLDQGLQFLIQYYNGEERAKGNILERFSAQQFPDLHSELNLSSLELGDSALYFCASSQDGSNQPQHFGDGTRLSIL.

The rearrangement uses TRBV12-5 and TRBJ2-1; D is unresolved. This CDR3 region has 13 residues. Germline V gene data show CDR1 as LGHNT and CDR2 as FRNRAP. V gave up 1 base and J gave up 6 bases, with 7 bases separating them. The CDR3 DNA is TGTGCTAGTGGTTTGGGGTCACCCAATGAGCAGTTCTTC. It codes for CASGLGSPNEQFF. The whole variable domain, remainder taken from reference TRBV12-5 and TRBJ2-1, is DARVTQTPRHKVTEMGQEVTMRCQPILGHNTVFWYRQTMMQGLELLAYFRNRAPLDDSGMPKDRFSAEMPDATLATLKIQPSEPRDSAVYFCASGLGSPNEQFFGPGTRLTVL.

As DNA, the CDR3 is TGTGCCAGCAGCTTAGAGAGGGTCTCTGGGGCCAACGTCCTGACTTTC. Amino acids: CASSLERVSGANVLTF. The chain employs TRBV11-3 and TRBJ2-6, with D possibly TRBD2 on 5 matching bases. Trimming stripped 0 bases from V and 0 bases from J, with 6 bases between. The CDR3 loop spans 16 amino acids. Germline CDR1 SGHNT, CDR2 YENEEA.

This chain connects TRBV13 to TRBJ2-3, with 14 nucleotides matching TRBD2. V dropped 3 bases and J dropped 5; count of bases not matched to a gene: 13. Germline V CDR1 and CDR2: PRHDT, FYEKMQ (reference sequence). CDR3 size: 19 residues. The CDR3 spells CASSLTSGRDPNPQDTQYF. As DNA, the CDR3 is TGTGCCAGCAGCTTGACTAGCGGGAGGGACCCCAACCCACAAGATACGCAGTATTTT.

The V gene is TRBV7-6, the J gene TRBJ2-7; 7 positions agree with TRBD1. This CDR3 is built from 14 residues. V lost 5 bases and J lost 0; bases outside the gene matches: 4. CDR1 and CDR2 (germline): SGHVS, FNYEAQ. For the CDR3, the DNA is TGTGCCAGCAGCCCGACAGGGTTCTCCTACGAGCAGTACTTC. This encodes CASSPTGFSYEQYF.

Note on this clone: Other DNA sequences in the sample encode the same CDR3. J is TRBJ2-7 and V is TRBV4-3; perhaps TRBD2 as D (6 bases). Per germline, CDR1 LGHNA and CDR2 YSLEER. This CDR3 is built from 15 residues. The germline V and J ends were trimmed by 0 bases and 0 bases, with 9 bases remaining between them. The CDR3 bases are TGCGCCAGCAGCCAAGATCTCGGGAGCTCCTACGAGCAGTACTTC. It yields the protein CASSQDLGSSYEQYF.

The chain joins TRBV4-1 to TRBJ2-7; perhaps TRBD2 as D (5 bases). CDR1 is MGHRA, CDR2 YSYEKL, per germline. The V end lost 0 bases, the J end lost 0 bases, and 9 bases lay between the germline ends. This CDR3 region has 15 residues. The DNA of the CDR3 is TGCGCCAGCAGCCAAGACCGGGGAAACTCCTACGAGCAGTACTTC. This encodes CASSQDRGNSYEQYF.

The chain's CDR3 is CASSLPGGAYEQYF. CDR3 bases: TGTGCCAGCAGCTTGCCAGGGGGCGCCTACGAGCAGTACTTC. The chain combines TRBV5-5 with TRBJ2-7, with 8 bases identical to TRBD1. The CDR3 has 14 residues. J gave up 2 bases and V 1 base, and 2 bases lay outside the gene matches. CDR1 and CDR2 (germline): SGHKS, YYEKEE (reference sequence).

The chain uses TRBV7-2 and TRBJ2-1, with D hard to call. The V end was cut by 5 bases, the J end by 4 bases, with 6 bases between. The CDR3 runs to 12 residues. Germline V lookup: CDR1 SGHTA, CDR2 FQGNSA. The CDR3 bases are TGTGCCAGCAGCGCACCGTACAATGAGCAGTTCTTC. It codes for CASSAPYNEQFF.

The chain uses TRBV4-3 and TRBJ1-2; 9 bases line up with TRBD1. The CDR3 consists of 17 residues. The trim removed 6 bases at V and 3 bases at J, leaving 14 bases unmatched. The germline CDR1 and CDR2 sequences are LGHNA and YSLEER. This CDR3 reads CASSRMAGTGRDYGYTF. Written as DNA, the CDR3 is TGCGCCAGCAGTCGAATGGCTGGGACAGGGAGGGACTATGGCTACACCTTC.

The V and J genes are TRBV11-3 and TRBJ2-7; D remains ambiguous. The V end lost 1 base, the J end lost 6 bases, and 10 bases lay between the germline ends. Per the germline V gene, CDR1 is SGHNT and CDR2 is YENEEA. This CDR3 has 13 residues. CDR3 nucleotides: TGTGCCAGCAGCTTAGGACACGGAGTCGAGCAGTACTTC. Its protein product is CASSLGHGVEQYF.